Below are 30 T cell receptor beta chains sequenced from a single sample in a study of cytomegalovirus exposure and HLA in healthy donors. Sequenced by immunoSEQ multiplex PCR; TCRdb stores in-frame clones only, minus some. This table holds about 60,000 clones, roughly 96% found once. Sequenced: PBMCs. Receptors were obtained from a man aged 18 to 29 in good health and CMV-seronegative.

The chain couples TRBV2 to TRBJ2-1; TRBD2 matches at 7 bases. The CDR3 totals 13 residues. The V and J ends lost 11 bases and 2 bases, in that order; junction bases with no gene match: 6. Germline loops: CDR1 SNHLY, CDR2 FYNNEI. CDR3 in DNA: TGTGCCTCGAAGGGAGGGACCTACAATGAGCAGTTCTTC. Translation gives CASKGGTYNEQFF.

V is TRBV10-1 and J is TRBJ2-1; 7 positions agree with TRBD2. This CDR3 spans 16 amino acids. Germline-derived CDR1 and CDR2 are WNHNN and SYGVQD (reference sequence). The J segment lost 1 base and the V segment lost 0 bases, leaving 3 bases of the junction unmatched. As DNA, the CDR3 is TGCGCCAGCAGTGAGTCACTAGCGCTTTCCTACAATGAGCAGTTCTTC. Amino acids: CASSESLALSYNEQFF.

The CDR3 here is CASSPRLAGVAGELFF. The CDR3 DNA follows: TGCGCCAGCAGCCCCAGACTAGCGGGAGTAGCAGGGGAGCTGTTTTTT. V is TRBV5-1 and J is TRBJ2-2, with 12 bases identical to TRBD2. The germline gives CDR1 SGHRS, CDR2 YFSETQ. V trimming: 4 bases; J trimming: 8 bases; junction bases outside the gene matches: 9. The CDR3 has 16 residues.

J is TRBJ2-1 and V is TRBV6-1; TRBD2 matches 7 bases. The CDR3 is 13 amino acids. The J segment lost 10 bases and the V segment lost 6 bases, leaving 9 bases of the junction unmatched. Germline CDR1 MNHNS, CDR2 SASEGT. The CDR3 here is CASRRLASIEQFF. The CDR3 nucleotides read TGTGCCAGCAGACGACTAGCCTCCATCGAGCAGTTCTTC.

V gene TRBV6-6 combines with J gene TRBJ1-1; TRBD1 aligns across 8 bases. The CDR3 extends over 13 amino acids. Germline V gene sequence: CDR1 MNHNY, CDR2 SVGAGI (reference sequence). The V and J ends lost 6 bases and 4 bases, in that order; junction bases with no gene match: 4. CDR3 region: CASSSGQGTEAFF. DNA of the CDR3: TGTGCCAGCAGCTCCGGACAGGGCACTGAAGCTTTCTTT.

V and J are TRBV15 and TRBJ2-2; D ambiguous. This CDR3 region has 14 residues. V was pared by 1 base and J by 3 bases, with 6 bases between. The germline V gene has CDR1 LNHNV and CDR2 YYDKDF (reference sequence). CDR3: CATSRGLDTGELFF. For the CDR3, the DNA is TGTGCCACCAGCAGAGGGCTGGACACCGGGGAGCTGTTTTTT.

The CDR3 here is CASSQVLAGAGYEQYF. CDR3 nucleotides: TGCGCCAGCAGCCAAGTTCTAGCGGGAGCGGGCTACGAGCAGTACTTC. V usage is TRBV4-1 and J usage is TRBJ2-7; 10 positions agree with TRBD2. Germline V gene sequence: CDR1 MGHRA, CDR2 YSYEKL. V shed 1 base and J 3 bases; nucleotides not matched to a gene: 6. The CDR3 sequence is 16 residues long.

The genes are TRBV19 and TRBJ1-4; no definite D call. The germline gives CDR1 LNHDA, CDR2 SQIVND (reference sequence). The ends were cut back, 7 bases at V and 6 bases at J, with 15 bases in the middle. The CDR3 is 14 residues long. The CDR3: CASTRGQEYEKLFF. The CDR3, as DNA: TGTGCCAGTACCCGTGGGCAGGAATATGAAAAACTGTTTTTT.

Details on this clone: One end of the junction fails to match germline, which may point to a read error. J is TRBJ2-1 and V is TRBV6-5; TRBD1 agrees at 9 bases. The germline CDR1 and CDR2 sequences are MNHEY and SVGAGI. CDR3 length: 16 residues. CDR3 loop: CASSYSGTGTYNEQFF. CDR3 DNA: TGTGCCAGCAGCTACTCGGGGACAGGGACCTACAATGAGCAGTTCTTC.

The V call is TRBV10-3, the J call TRBJ1-2; a weak D match, TRBD1 (6 bases). Germline V gene lookup returns CDR1 ENHRY and CDR2 SYGVKD. This CDR3 spans 13 amino acids. Trimming pared 10 bases from V and 2 bases from J, leaving 14 bases between. CDR3 sequence: CATPGGGNYGYTF. CDR3 sequence (DNA): TGTGCCACCCCGGGAGGGGGGAACTATGGCTACACCTTC.

The chain couples TRBV6-5 to TRBJ1-2; D is unclear. The CDR3 loop spans 13 amino acids. V was trimmed by 9 bases and J by 6 bases, leaving 17 bases between them. Germline V CDR1 and CDR2: MNHEY, SVGAGI. The CDR3 DNA follows: TGTGCCAGTATTTCTGGTGGCCGGGATGGCTACACCTTC. Amino acid sequence: CASISGGRDGYTF.

V usage is TRBV28 and J usage is TRBJ2-1; TRBD2 aligns across 7 bases. CDR1 and CDR2 from the germline V gene are MDHEN and SYDVKM. The CDR3 spans 17 residues. V shed 1 base and J 1 base; nucleotides not matched to a gene: 7. For the CDR3, the DNA is TGTGCCAGCAGTTTATCCCCGGGACTAAATTCCTACAATGAGCAGTTCTTC. This encodes CASSLSPGLNSYNEQFF.

V and J are TRBV9 and TRBJ1-4; 7 positions match TRBD1. Unmatched junction bases numbered 6, after V lost 4 bases and J lost 3 bases. Germline CDR1 is SGDLS and CDR2 is YYNGEE. This CDR3 is built from 15 residues. The CDR3 DNA is TGTGCCAGCAGCCCCCAGACAGGGTCTAATGAAAAACTGTTTTTT. It translates to CASSPQTGSNEKLFF.

V gene TRBV28 combines with J gene TRBJ2-1, with D perhaps matching TRBD2 (6 bases). V lost 7 bases, J lost 2 bases, and 12 bases lay in between. The CDR3 consists of 14 residues. Germline CDR1 MDHEN, CDR2 SYDVKM. CDR3 coding DNA: TGTGCCAGCACCGGACTATCGACCTACAATGAGCAGTTCTTC. Its translation: CASTGLSTYNEQFF.

The V and J genes are TRBV7-9 and TRBJ2-3; TRBD1 aligns across 11 bases. The CDR3 is 17 residues long. With V trimmed by 5 bases and J by 4 bases, 11 bases remained unmatched. CDR1 SEHNR and CDR2 FQNEAQ come from the germline V gene (reference sequence). The CDR3 region has the DNA TGTGCCAGCAGCCCGCAAGGACAGGGGGCTCCGTCAGATACGCAGTATTTT. Amino acid sequence: CASSPQGQGAPSDTQYF.

The chain is built from TRBV6-1 and TRBJ2-3, with 15 bases identical to TRBD2. Germline trimming cut 4 bases from V and 2 bases from J; bases unmatched to any gene: 4. The CDR3 runs 17 residues. Germline CDR1 and CDR2: MNHNS and SASEGT. The chain's CDR3 is CASSGTSGRGATDTQYF. As DNA, the CDR3 is TGTGCCAGCAGTGGGACTAGCGGGAGGGGAGCCACAGATACGCAGTATTTT.

CDR3 amino acids: CATKDYYSGNTIYF. As DNA, the CDR3 is TGTGCCACTAAAGACTACTACTCTGGAAACACCATATATTTT. The chain couples TRBV19 to TRBJ1-3; D is uncertain. Germline-derived CDR1 and CDR2 are LNHDA and SQIVND (reference sequence). V was shortened by 10 bases and J by 0 bases, with 13 bases between the two germline ends. The CDR3 has 14 residues.

The J gene is TRBJ1-1, the V gene TRBV5-1; D is ambiguous. Germline V gene lookup returns CDR1 SGHRS and CDR2 YFSETQ. Between the trimmed V and J ends, which lost 4 bases and 0 bases, there was a span of 7 bases. The CDR3 extends over 13 amino acids. CDR3 sequence (DNA): TGCGCCAGCAGCCCCACAATGAACACTGAAGCTTTCTTT. As protein: CASSPTMNTEAFF.

The chain joins TRBV19 to TRBJ2-5; maybe TRBD2 (7 bases). Per germline, CDR1 LNHDA and CDR2 SQIVND (reference sequence). This CDR3 spans 15 amino acids. Trimming shortened V by 3 bases and J by 5 bases, and 16 bases separated the two germline ends. For the CDR3, the DNA is TGTGCCAGTAGTATCTCGCCAGGGGAGGGCGAGACCCAGTACTTC. Protein product: CASSISPGEGETQYF.

The chain uses TRBV18 and TRBJ1-1, with 8 bases lining up with TRBD1. The germline gives CDR1 KGHSH, CDR2 LQKENI. Trimming removed 3 bases from V and 4 bases from J; junction bases left unmatched: 7. This CDR3 spans 15 amino acids. CDR3 coding DNA: TGTGCCAGCTCACCGACAGGGGTTTTAAGCACTGAAGCTTTCTTT. Residues: CASSPTGVLSTEAFF.

This clone appeared a few times. The chain is built from TRBV27 and TRBJ2-7, with D possibly being TRBD2 (7 bases). CDR3 length: 17 amino acids. Per germline, CDR1 MNHEY and CDR2 SMNVEV (reference sequence). Trimming took 0 bases from V and 7 from J, leaving 22 bases between them. Written as DNA, the CDR3 is TGTGCCAGCAGTTTATCCGCCCTGGGTGGGGGGGGCCGGGAGCAGTACTTC. Residues: CASSLSALGGGGREQYF.

The V gene is TRBV2, the J gene TRBJ2-7, with D tentatively TRBD2 (6 bases). Between the trimmed V and J ends, which lost 5 bases and 0 bases, there was a span of 20 bases. The germline V gene encodes CDR1 SNHLY and CDR2 FYNNEI. This CDR3 contains 17 residues. CDR3 bases: TGTGCCAGCAGTCAACTCTCTAGCGATACGAGCTCCTACGAGCAGTACTTC. Its protein product is CASSQLSSDTSSYEQYF.

This clone was recorded only once. The V gene is TRBV27, the J gene TRBJ2-2, with TRBD2 matching 10 bases. Germline values: CDR1 MNHEY, CDR2 SMNVEV (reference sequence). The CDR3 consists of 16 residues. The trim removed 5 bases at V and 7 bases at J, leaving 10 bases unmatched. The CDR3 DNA is TGTGCCAGCAGTCTGCTCCTAGCGGGAGAGTTCGGGGAGCTGTTTTTT. Translating it yields CASSLLLAGEFGELFF.

The V call is TRBV27, the J call TRBJ1-2, with 7 bases matching TRBD1. V dropped 7 bases and J dropped 3; count of bases not matched to a gene: 5. Per germline, CDR1 MNHEY and CDR2 SMNVEV (reference sequence). This CDR3 has 13 amino acids. CDR3 coding DNA: TGTGCCAGCAAACCAGGGGGTGACTATGGCTACACCTTC. Amino acids: CASKPGGDYGYTF.

This clone was seen once. V and J are TRBV7-8 and TRBJ2-7, with D uncertain. Per germline, CDR1 SGHVS and CDR2 FQNEAQ. V was clipped by 1 base and J by 4 bases, with 14 bases between them. This CDR3 is 15 amino acids long. The CDR3 reads CASSLGGVVSYEQYF. The CDR3 bases are TGTGCCAGCAGCTTAGGTGGAGTGGTGTCTTACGAGCAGTACTTC.

The gene calls are TRBV19 and TRBJ2-1; 15 bases agree with TRBD2. This CDR3 is 17 amino acids long. V trimming: 4 bases; J trimming: 7 bases; junction bases outside the gene matches: 8. The germline CDR1 and CDR2 sequences are LNHDA and SQIVND (reference sequence). The CDR3 DNA follows: TGTGCCAGTAGTAATCCCTGGACTAGCGGGAGGGGTAATGAGCAGTTCTTC. Amino acids: CASSNPWTSGRGNEQFF.

The chain uses TRBV28 and TRBJ2-1; 9 bases match TRBD2. This CDR3 has 15 amino acids. Germline lookup yields CDR1 MDHEN and CDR2 SYDVKM. V was clipped by 10 bases and J by 7 bases; unmatched bases: 14. Here the CDR3 reads CATGSLAAGGNEQFF. For the CDR3, the DNA is TGTGCCACGGGTTCGTTGGCAGCGGGAGGAAATGAGCAGTTCTTC.

The chain is built from TRBV10-1 and TRBJ1-1, with a possible D match to TRBD1 (6 bases). V shed 6 bases and J shed 10 bases, with 21 bases lying between them. This CDR3 has 14 residues. CDR1 is WNHNN, CDR2 SYGVQD, per germline (reference sequence). Here the CDR3 DNA reads TGCGCCAGCAGCCAGGCGGGTATACAGGGTCCAGCTTTCTTT. It encodes CASSQAGIQGPAFF.

This chain connects TRBV7-2 to TRBJ2-2; D possibly corresponds to TRBD1 (5 bases). CDR1 SGHTA and CDR2 FQGNSA come from the germline V gene. CDR3 length equals 16 residues. The V end lost 4 bases, the J end lost 4 bases, and 16 bases lay between the germline ends. The CDR3 loop reads CASSSNRFRVTGELFF. In nucleotides, the CDR3 is TGTGCCAGCAGCTCAAACAGGTTTCGGGTCACCGGGGAGCTGTTTTTT.

The V and J genes are TRBV19 and TRBJ2-1; D perhaps matches TRBD2 (6 bases). The CDR3 runs 15 residues. Trimming took 3 bases from V and 8 from J, leaving 17 bases between them. Germline V gene data show CDR1 as LNHDA and CDR2 as SQIVND (reference sequence). CDR3 loop: CASSMGGEAWDEQFF. In nucleotides, the CDR3 is TGTGCCAGTAGTATGGGCGGGGAGGCGTGGGATGAGCAGTTCTTC.